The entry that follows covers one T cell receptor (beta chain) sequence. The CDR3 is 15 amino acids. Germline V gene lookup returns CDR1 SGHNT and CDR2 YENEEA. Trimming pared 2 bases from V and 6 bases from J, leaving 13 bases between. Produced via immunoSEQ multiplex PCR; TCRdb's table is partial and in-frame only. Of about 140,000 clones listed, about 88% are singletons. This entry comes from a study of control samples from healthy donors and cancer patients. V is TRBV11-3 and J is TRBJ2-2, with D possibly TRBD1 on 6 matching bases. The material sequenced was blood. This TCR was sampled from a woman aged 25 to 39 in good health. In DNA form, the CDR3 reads TGTGCCAGCAGCTTACAACAGGGAAGGGCCGGGGAGCTGTTTTTT. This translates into CASSLQQGRAGELFF.